The rows below give T cell receptor beta chains drawn from one sample of a study of blood T cell repertoires in COVID-19. The data were produced by immunoSEQ multiplex PCR, yet TCRdb's version contains in-frame clones alone and is incomplete. Of 270,000 or so clones listed, about 90% were seen once; the top ten hold about 4%. Specimen: PBMCs or T cells enriched from blood (not recorded which). These receptors were obtained from a woman in her twenties or thirties with acute COVID-19. Both conserved end residues are part of each CDR3. A D gene is named only where the DNA matches it firmly. Part of the rows lack a size; the others show once, few, many or a class for expanded clones.

J gene: TRBJ1-5; D gene: -; clone size: -; V gene: TRBV2; CDR3 DNA: TGTGCCAGCAGGGGTGCGGGACAGCCCCAGCATTTT; CDR3 protein: CASRGAGQPQHF
J gene: TRBJ2-7; D gene: TRBD2; clone size: once; V gene: TRBV6-2/TRBV6-3; CDR3 DNA: TGTGCCAGCAGTTACGCAGCTGCTGCGGGAGAGCGCTACGAGCAGTACTTC; CDR3 protein: CASSYAAAAGERYEQYF
J gene: TRBJ1-1; D gene: -; clone size: -; V gene: TRBV12-3/TRBV12-4; CDR3 DNA: TGTGCCAGCAGTAGAGTTAACACTGAAGCTTTCTTT; CDR3 protein: CASSRVNTEAFF
J gene: TRBJ2-7; D gene: -; clone size: -; V gene: TRBV5-1; CDR3 DNA: TGCGCCAGCAGCATAGGCCCCGGACGGGGGAGTGGGTCCTACGAGCAGTACTTC; CDR3 protein: CASSIGPGRGSGSYEQYF
J gene: TRBJ1-2; D gene: TRBD1; clone size: -; V gene: TRBV7-9; CDR3 DNA: TGTGCCAGTCATGGGACAGAGGTTTTCGACACCTTC; CDR3 protein: CASHGTEVFDTF
J gene: TRBJ1-1; D gene: TRBD1; clone size: -; V gene: TRBV12-5; CDR3 DNA: TGTGCTAGTGGTTTGGTACGATTGGGACAGGAGGACCTGAACACTGAAGCTTTCTTT; CDR3 protein: CASGLVRLGQEDLNTEAFF
J gene: TRBJ1-5; D gene: -; clone size: -; V gene: TRBV3-1/TRBV3-2; CDR3 DNA: TGTGCCAGCAGCCTATCAGGAGGGAATCAGCCCCAGCATTTT; CDR3 protein: CASSLSGGNQPQHF
J gene: TRBJ1-5; D gene: -; clone size: -; V gene: TRBV2; CDR3 DNA: TGTGCCAGCAGTGAAGCTGCAGGGAGGAGCAATCAGCCCCAGCATTTT; CDR3 protein: CASSEAAGRSNQPQHF
J gene: TRBJ2-2; D gene: -; clone size: few; V gene: TRBV13; CDR3 DNA: TGTGCCAGCAGCTCGGGACTGGGTCTGAACACCGGGGAGCTGTTTTTT; CDR3 protein: CASSSGLGLNTGELFF
J gene: TRBJ2-5; D gene: TRBD2; clone size: once; V gene: TRBV4-1; CDR3 DNA: TGCGCCAGCAGCCAAGAGGACGGGGGGACCCAAGAGACCCAGTACTTC; CDR3 protein: CASSQEDGGTQETQYF
J gene: TRBJ2-1; D gene: -; clone size: -; V gene: TRBV7-6; CDR3 DNA: TGTGCCAGCAGCCTATCCCCGAGGGACTCTTCAGATGAGCAGTTCTTC; CDR3 protein: CASSLSPRDSSDEQFF
J gene: TRBJ1-1; D gene: TRBD1; clone size: -; V gene: TRBV27; CDR3 DNA: TGTGCCAGCAGGGAAGGGGGCCCCACTGAAGCTTTCTTT; CDR3 protein: CASREGGPTEAFF
J gene: TRBJ1-1; D gene: TRBD1; clone size: -; V gene: TRBV11-3; CDR3 DNA: TGTGCCAGCAGCTTAGATCCGACAGGGATCATGAACACTGAAGCTTTCTTT; CDR3 protein: CASSLDPTGIMNTEAFF
J gene: TRBJ2-1; D gene: TRBD1; clone size: -; V gene: TRBV27; CDR3 DNA: TGTGCCAGTAGGGACAGGGGCAATGAGCAGTTCTTC; CDR3 protein: CASRDRGNEQFF
J gene: TRBJ1-1; D gene: TRBD1; clone size: -; V gene: TRBV2; CDR3 DNA: TGTGCCAGCAGATATCAGGGGGACACTGAAGCTTTCTTT; CDR3 protein: CASRYQGDTEAFF
J gene: TRBJ2-7; D gene: TRBD1; clone size: -; V gene: TRBV10-3; CDR3 DNA: TGTGCCACCAACGACAGGGGAGCCTACGAGCAGTACTTC; CDR3 protein: CATNDRGAYEQYF
J gene: TRBJ2-5; D gene: TRBD1; clone size: -; V gene: TRBV18; CDR3 DNA: TGTGCCAGCTCACCTCCCGGGACAGGGGGCCAAGAGACCCAGTACTTC; CDR3 protein: CASSPPGTGGQETQYF